The present T cell receptor beta chain was sequenced within a study of shared clonotypes between healthy human individuals. The method was immunoSEQ multiplex PCR; TCRdb's version includes in-frame clones alone and lacks a portion of them. The sample includes hundreds of thousands of clones, around 95% of them seen just once. This CDR3 is built from 16 residues. Per germline, CDR1 SGHAT and CDR2 FQDESV (reference sequence). V lost 0 bases and J 0 bases, leaving 9 bases between the germline ends. Naive CD8 cells were CD45RO-negative, positively selected for CCR7, excluding terminally differentiated effector memory CD45RA+ cells.

This chain links TRBV11-1 with TRBJ2-1; no clear D. The sample was naive CD8+ T cells sorted from blood. The TCR originated in a woman aged 30 to 39 in good health. CDR3 sequence reads: CASSLASWSSYNEQFF. The CDR3, as DNA: TGTGCCAGCAGCTTAGCGTCTTGGAGCTCCTACAATGAGCAGTTCTTC.